This section outlines one TCR beta chain sequence together with its context. These data originate in a study of blood T cell repertoires in COVID-19. About the research overall: In each case, the material was cDNA or gDNA derived from T cells, B-cell-depleted T cells, or PBMCs.

Participants came from under 30 US areas, aged roughly 18 to 89 years. Two negative PCRs, clearance, or symptom resolution characterized the recovered Cohort 3 donors. Germline loops: CDR1 SGHTA, CDR2 FQGNSA. The CDR3 spans 16 residues. V dropped 1 base and J dropped 5 bases, with 15 bases sitting between them. Only in-frame clones appear in the TCRdb table, and some are missing; sequencing was by immunoSEQ multiplex PCR. The data show 260,000 or so clones, around 85% seen once. The sequence came from a woman aged 45-60 years who had recovered from COVID-19. The sequenced sample consisted of PBMCs or T cells enriched from blood (not recorded which). The V and J genes are TRBV7-2 and TRBJ2-1; the D gene is possibly TRBD2 (6 bases). CDR3 DNA sequence: TGTGCCAGCAGCTTAGGGGGAGCGGGCCTAGACAATGAGCAGTTCTTC. Protein: CASSLGGAGLDNEQFF.